This T cell receptor beta chain was documented in a study of cytomegalovirus exposure and HLA in healthy donors. Study findings and constraints: For most subjects, TCR beta sequences were reported to predict HLA-A and HLA-B alleles with accuracy. Under in vitro conditions, three CMV-associated chains were confirmed as specific for CMV antigens. Links to common viral pathogens appeared, in a later analysis, for several of the most significant clusters.

Trimming left V 2 bases short and J 0 bases short, with 8 bases between. The CDR3 is made up of 15 amino acids. Per the germline V gene, CDR1 is KGHSH and CDR2 is LQKENI. Notes on this clone: Its antigen is unidentified.

PCR primers comprised 60 Vbeta and 13 Jbeta primers. Here immunoSEQ multiplex PCR was the method, and the copy in TCRdb shows in-frame clones only, minus some. The sample yields around 160,000 clones, roughly 70% seen once. The sequencing input was PBMCs. V gene TRBV18 combines with J gene TRBJ1-3; no reliable D call. This TCR came from a woman aged 40 to 50 in good health and CMV-seropositive. CDR3 sequence: CASSPTVLSGNTIYF. CDR3 in DNA: TGTGCCAGCTCACCAACAGTTCTCTCTGGAAACACCATATATTTT.